This TCR beta chain was recorded in a study of Ad26.COV2.S vaccination and SARS-CoV-2 variants. Study-level background: Donor got 5x10^10 or 1x10^11 viral particles of Ad26.COV2.S.

Concerning this clone itself: What it binds is unknown.

V shed 0 bases and J shed 3 bases, with 14 bases lying between them. Germline V gives CDR1 SGHTA, CDR2 FQGNSA. CDR3 length: 17 residues. Produced via immunoSEQ multiplex PCR; TCRdb's table is partial and in-frame only. The profile shows 350,000 to 500,000 clones, roughly nine tenths of them singletons. Notes on the study in general: There was reportedly substantial breadth in spike-specific CD8+ and CD4+ T cell responses after vaccination.

Treatment meaning: some 20 received Ad26.COV2.S at low or high dose, single or two shots; roughly 5 received placebo; per-sample allocation not given. Specimens were obtained on day 63 following the first vaccine or placebo injection. The rearrangement uses TRBV7-2 and TRBJ2-2; tentative D call: TRBD2 (6 bases). This specimen consisted of peripheral blood, obtained in a trial of Ad26.COV2.S vaccine versus placebo. The receptor's source is a person between 18 and 65 years old who received the Ad26.COV2.S COVID-19 vaccine or a placebo. The CDR3 region is CASSLATLASYTGELFF. CDR3 DNA: TGTGCCAGCAGCTTAGCGACCCTAGCGAGCTACACCGGGGAGCTGTTTTTT.